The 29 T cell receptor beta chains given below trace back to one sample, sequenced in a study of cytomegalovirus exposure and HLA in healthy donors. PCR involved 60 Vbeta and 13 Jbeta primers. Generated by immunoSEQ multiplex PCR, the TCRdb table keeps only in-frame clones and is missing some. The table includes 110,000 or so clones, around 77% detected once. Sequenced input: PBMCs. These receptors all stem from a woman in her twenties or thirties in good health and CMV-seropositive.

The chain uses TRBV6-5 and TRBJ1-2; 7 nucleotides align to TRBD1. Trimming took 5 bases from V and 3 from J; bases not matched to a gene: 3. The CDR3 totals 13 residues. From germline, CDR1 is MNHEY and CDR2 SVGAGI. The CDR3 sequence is CASSPGTDYGYTF. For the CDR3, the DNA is TGTGCCAGCAGTCCCGGGACAGACTATGGCTACACCTTC.

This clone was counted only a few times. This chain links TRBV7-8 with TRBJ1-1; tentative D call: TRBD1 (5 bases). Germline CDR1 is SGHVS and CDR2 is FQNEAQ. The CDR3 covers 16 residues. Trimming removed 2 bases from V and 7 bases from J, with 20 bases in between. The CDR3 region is CASSLSASGVQGEAFF. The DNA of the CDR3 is TGTGCCAGCAGCTTAAGCGCAAGTGGGGTGCAGGGTGAAGCTTTCTTT.

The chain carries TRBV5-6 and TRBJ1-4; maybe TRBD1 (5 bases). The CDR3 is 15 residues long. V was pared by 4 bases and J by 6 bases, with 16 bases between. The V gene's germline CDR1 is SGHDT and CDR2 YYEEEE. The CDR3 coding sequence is TGTGCCAGCAGCCCAGGGCGGAGCCTCGATGAAAAACTGTTTTTT. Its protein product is CASSPGRSLDEKLFF.

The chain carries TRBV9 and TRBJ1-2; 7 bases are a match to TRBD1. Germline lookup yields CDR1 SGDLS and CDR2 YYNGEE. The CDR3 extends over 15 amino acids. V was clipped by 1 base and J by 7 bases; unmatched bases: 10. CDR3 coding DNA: TGTGCCAGCAGCGTAATCTGGGACAGCCCTATTGGCTACACCTTC. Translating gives CASSVIWDSPIGYTF.

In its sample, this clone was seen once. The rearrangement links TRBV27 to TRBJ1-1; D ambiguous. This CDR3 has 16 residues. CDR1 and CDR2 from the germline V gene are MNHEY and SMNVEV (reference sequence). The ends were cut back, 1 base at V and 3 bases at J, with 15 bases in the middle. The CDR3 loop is CASSLLRGGWDTEAFF. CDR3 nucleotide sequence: TGTGCCAGCAGTTTATTGAGAGGAGGATGGGACACTGAAGCTTTCTTT.

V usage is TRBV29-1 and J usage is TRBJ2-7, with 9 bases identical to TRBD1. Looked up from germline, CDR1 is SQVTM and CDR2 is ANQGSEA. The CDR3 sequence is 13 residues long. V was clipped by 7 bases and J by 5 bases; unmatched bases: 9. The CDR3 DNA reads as TGCAGCGCCGGGACAGGGCTTTTACACGAGCAGTACTTC. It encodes CSAGTGLLHEQYF.

CDR3 sequence: CASSIGTGGSYEQYF. DNA for the CDR3: TGTGCCAGCAGTATTGGGACAGGGGGTTCCTACGAGCAGTACTTC. The chain recombines TRBV2 with TRBJ2-7, with 11 bases aligning to TRBD1. The CDR3 sequence is 15 residues long. Trimming at V came to 5 bases and at J to 1 base, leaving 4 bases not matched to a gene. CDR1 is SNHLY, CDR2 FYNNEI, per germline.

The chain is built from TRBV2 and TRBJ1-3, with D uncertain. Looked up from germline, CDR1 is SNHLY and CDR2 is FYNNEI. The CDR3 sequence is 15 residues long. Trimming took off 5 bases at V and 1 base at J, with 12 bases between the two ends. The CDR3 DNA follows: TGTGCCAGCAGTAAATCTGGCTTGTCTGGAAACACCATATATTTT. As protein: CASSKSGLSGNTIYF.

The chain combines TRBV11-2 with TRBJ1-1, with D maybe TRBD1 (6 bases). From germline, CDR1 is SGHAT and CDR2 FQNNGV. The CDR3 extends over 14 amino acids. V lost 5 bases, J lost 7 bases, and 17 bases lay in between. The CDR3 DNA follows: TGTGCCAGCAGCACCTTGGGGGGGCGGGGTGAAGCTTTCTTT. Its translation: CASSTLGGRGEAFF. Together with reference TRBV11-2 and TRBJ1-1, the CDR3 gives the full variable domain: EAGVAQSPRYKIIEKRQSVAFWCNPISGHATLYWYQQILGQGPKLLIQFQNNGVVDDSQLPKDRFSAERLKGVDSTLKIQPAKLEDSAVYLCASSTLGGRGEAFFGQGTRLTVV.

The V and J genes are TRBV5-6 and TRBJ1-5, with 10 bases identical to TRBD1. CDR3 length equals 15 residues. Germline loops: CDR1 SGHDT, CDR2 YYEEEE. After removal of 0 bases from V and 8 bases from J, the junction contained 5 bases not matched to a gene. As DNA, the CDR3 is TGTGCCAGCAGCTTGGGACAGGGGGCTGGGGAGCCCCAGCATTTT. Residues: CASSLGQGAGEPQHF.

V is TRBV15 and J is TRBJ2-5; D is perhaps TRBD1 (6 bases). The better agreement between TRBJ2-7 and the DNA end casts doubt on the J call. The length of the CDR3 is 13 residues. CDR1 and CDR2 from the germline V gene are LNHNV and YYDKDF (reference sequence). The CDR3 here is CATSKGQTYEQYF. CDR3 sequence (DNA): TGTGCCACCAGCAAAGGACAGACCTACGAGCAGTACTTC.

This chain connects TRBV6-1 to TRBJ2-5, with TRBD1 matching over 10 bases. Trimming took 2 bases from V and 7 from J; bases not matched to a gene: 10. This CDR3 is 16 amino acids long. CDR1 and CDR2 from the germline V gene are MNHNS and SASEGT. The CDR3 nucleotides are TGTGCCAGCAGTGAACGACCGGGACAGGGGTTTGTGACCCAGTACTTC. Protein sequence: CASSERPGQGFVTQYF.

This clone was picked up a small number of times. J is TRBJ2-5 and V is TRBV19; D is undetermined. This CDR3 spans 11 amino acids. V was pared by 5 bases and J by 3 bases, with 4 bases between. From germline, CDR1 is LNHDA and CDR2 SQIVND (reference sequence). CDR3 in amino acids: CASSSEETQYF. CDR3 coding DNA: TGTGCCAGTAGTTCAGAAGAGACCCAGTACTTC.

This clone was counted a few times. For the CDR3, the DNA is TGTGCCAGCAGCCAAGGCAGGGTTGAGACCCAGTACTTC. Translated: CASSQGRVETQYF. The V call is TRBV14, the J call TRBJ2-5; D possibly corresponds to TRBD1 (5 bases). This CDR3 has 13 residues. The V end was cut by 1 base, the J end by 5 bases, with 8 bases between. Germline CDR1 and CDR2: SGHDN and FVKESK.

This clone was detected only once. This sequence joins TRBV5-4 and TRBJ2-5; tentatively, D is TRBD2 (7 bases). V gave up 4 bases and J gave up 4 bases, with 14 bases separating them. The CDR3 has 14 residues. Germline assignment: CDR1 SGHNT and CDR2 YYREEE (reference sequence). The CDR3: CASSPRGGRETQYF. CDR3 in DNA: TGTGCCAGCAGCCCTAGGGGGGGAAGAGAGACCCAGTACTTC.

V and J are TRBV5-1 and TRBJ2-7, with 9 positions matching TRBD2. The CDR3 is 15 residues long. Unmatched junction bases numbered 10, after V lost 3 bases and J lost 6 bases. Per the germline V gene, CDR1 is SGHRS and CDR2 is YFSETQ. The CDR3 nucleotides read TGCGCCAGCAGCTCAGGTGGACTAGCGCTCGTCGAGCAGTACTTC. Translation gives CASSSGGLALVEQYF.

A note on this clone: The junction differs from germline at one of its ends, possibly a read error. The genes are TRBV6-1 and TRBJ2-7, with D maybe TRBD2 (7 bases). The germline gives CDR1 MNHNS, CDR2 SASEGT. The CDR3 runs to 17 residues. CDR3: CASTEQEGGAQVYEQYF. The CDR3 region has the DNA TGTGCCAGCACTGAACAGGAGGGGGGGGCCCAAGTCTACGAGCAGTACTTC.

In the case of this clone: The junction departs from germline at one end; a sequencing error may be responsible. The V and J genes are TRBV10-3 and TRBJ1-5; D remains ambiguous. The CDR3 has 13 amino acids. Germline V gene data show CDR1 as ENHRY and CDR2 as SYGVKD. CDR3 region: CAISSDSDQPQHF. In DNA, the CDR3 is TGTGCCATCAGCTCCGATAGCGATCAGCCCCAGCATTTT.

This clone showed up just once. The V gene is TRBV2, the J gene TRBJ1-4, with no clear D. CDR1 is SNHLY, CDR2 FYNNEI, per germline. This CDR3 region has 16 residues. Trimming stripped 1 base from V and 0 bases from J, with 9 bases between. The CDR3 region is CASSEGHPSTNEKLFF. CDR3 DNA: TGTGCCAGCAGTGAAGGACATCCATCAACTAATGAAAAACTGTTTTTT.

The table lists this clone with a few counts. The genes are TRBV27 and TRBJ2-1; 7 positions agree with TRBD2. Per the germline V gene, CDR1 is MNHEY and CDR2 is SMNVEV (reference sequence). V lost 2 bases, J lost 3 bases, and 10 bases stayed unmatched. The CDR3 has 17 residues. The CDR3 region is CASSLERAGENYNEQFF. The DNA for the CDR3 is TGTGCCAGCAGTTTAGAGCGTGCGGGGGAGAACTACAATGAGCAGTTCTTC.

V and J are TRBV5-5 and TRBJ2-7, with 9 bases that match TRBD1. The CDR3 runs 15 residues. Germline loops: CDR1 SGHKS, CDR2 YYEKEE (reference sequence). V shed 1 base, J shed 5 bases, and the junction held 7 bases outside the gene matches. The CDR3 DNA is TGTGCCAGCAGCTTGCCCCGGGACAGGGCTCACGAGCAGTACTTC. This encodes CASSLPRDRAHEQYF.

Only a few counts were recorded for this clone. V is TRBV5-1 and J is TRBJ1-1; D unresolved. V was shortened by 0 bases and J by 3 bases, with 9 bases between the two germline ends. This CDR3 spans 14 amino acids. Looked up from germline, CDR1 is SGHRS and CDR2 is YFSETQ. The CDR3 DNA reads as TGCGCCAGCAGCTTGGAAGCGGGGTACACTGAAGCTTTCTTT. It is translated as CASSLEAGYTEAFF. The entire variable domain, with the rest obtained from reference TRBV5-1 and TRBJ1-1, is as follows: KAGVTQTPRYLIKTRGQQVTLSCSPISGHRSVSWYQQTPGQGLQFLFEYFSETQRNKGNFPGRFSGRQFSNSRSEMNVSTLELGDSALYLCASSLEAGYTEAFFGQGTRLTVV.

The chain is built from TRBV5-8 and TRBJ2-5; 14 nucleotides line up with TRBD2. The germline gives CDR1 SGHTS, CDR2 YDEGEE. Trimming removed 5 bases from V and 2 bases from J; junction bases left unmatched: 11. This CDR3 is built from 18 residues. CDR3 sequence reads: CASRQGTSGGLPQETQYF. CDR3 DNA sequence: TGTGCCAGCAGGCAAGGGACTAGCGGGGGCCTACCACAAGAGACCCAGTACTTC.

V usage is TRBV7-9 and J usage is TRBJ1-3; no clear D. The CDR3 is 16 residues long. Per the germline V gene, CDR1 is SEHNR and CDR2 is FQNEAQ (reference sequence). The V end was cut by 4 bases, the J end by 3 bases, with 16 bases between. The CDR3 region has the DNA TGTGCCAGCAGCTCGACATTCATGGGTGATGGAAACACCATATATTTT. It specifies CASSSTFMGDGNTIYF.

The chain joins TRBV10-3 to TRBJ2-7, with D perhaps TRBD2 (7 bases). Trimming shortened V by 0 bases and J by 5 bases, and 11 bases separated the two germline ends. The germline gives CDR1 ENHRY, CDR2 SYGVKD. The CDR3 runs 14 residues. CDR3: CAISESGGLDEQYF. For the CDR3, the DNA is TGTGCCATCAGTGAGTCGGGGGGGCTCGACGAGCAGTACTTC.

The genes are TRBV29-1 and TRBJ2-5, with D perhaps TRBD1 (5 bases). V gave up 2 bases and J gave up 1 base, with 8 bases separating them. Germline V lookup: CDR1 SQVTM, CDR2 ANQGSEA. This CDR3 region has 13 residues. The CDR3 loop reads CSVEHGAQETQYF. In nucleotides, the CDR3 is TGCAGCGTTGAACATGGGGCCCAAGAGACCCAGTACTTC. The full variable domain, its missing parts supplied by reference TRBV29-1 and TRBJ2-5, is SAVISQKPSRDICQRGTSLTIQCQVDSQVTMMFWYRQQPGQSLTLIATANQGSEATYESGFVIDKFPISRPNLTFSTLTVSNMSPEDSSIYLCSVEHGAQETQYFGPGTRLLVL.

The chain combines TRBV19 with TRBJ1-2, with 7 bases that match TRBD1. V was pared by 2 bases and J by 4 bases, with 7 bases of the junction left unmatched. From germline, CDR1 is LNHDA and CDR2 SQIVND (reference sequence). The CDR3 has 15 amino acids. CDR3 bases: TGTGCCAGTAGTATAACCAAGGGGGCAGTCTATGGCTACACCTTC. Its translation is CASSITKGAVYGYTF.

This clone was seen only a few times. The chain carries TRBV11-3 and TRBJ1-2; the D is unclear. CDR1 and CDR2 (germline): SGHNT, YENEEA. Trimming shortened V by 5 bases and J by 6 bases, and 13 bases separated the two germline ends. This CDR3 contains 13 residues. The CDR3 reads CASSRSPEDGYTF. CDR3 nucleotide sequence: TGTGCCAGCAGCCGCAGTCCCGAAGATGGCTACACCTTC.

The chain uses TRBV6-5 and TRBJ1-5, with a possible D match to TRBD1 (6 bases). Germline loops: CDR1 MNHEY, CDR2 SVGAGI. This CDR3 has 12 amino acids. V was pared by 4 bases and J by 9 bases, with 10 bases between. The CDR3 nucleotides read TGTGCCAGCAGTTCGGTAGGGGGGCCCCAGCATTTT. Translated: CASSSVGGPQHF.